This TCR beta chain was found in a study of T cell responses to AZD1222 COVID-19 vaccine. Germline values: CDR1 SGHRS, CDR2 YFSETQ. This CDR3 is built from 15 residues. The V gene end was trimmed by 4 bases and the J gene end by 1 base; junction bases not matched to a gene: 4. As to this clone: Its specificity is unknown.

Overall study findings and caveats: As reported, nearly half of all spike-specific TCRs target variant regions that are unmutated. Seropositive at baseline were only a handful of AZD1222 recipients.

The data were produced by immunoSEQ multiplex PCR, yet TCRdb's version contains in-frame clones alone and is incomplete. The sample includes some 150,000 clones, about 93% of them seen just once. The rearrangement uses TRBV5-1 and TRBJ1-1, with 10 nucleotides matching TRBD1. The clonotype was recovered from an adult in good health. Material: peripheral blood, obtained on day 0 of MenACWY control vaccination. The DNA for the CDR3 is TGCGCCAGCAGCGGGACAGGGGCCCCGAACACTGAAGCTTTCTTT. This encodes CASSGTGAPNTEAFF.